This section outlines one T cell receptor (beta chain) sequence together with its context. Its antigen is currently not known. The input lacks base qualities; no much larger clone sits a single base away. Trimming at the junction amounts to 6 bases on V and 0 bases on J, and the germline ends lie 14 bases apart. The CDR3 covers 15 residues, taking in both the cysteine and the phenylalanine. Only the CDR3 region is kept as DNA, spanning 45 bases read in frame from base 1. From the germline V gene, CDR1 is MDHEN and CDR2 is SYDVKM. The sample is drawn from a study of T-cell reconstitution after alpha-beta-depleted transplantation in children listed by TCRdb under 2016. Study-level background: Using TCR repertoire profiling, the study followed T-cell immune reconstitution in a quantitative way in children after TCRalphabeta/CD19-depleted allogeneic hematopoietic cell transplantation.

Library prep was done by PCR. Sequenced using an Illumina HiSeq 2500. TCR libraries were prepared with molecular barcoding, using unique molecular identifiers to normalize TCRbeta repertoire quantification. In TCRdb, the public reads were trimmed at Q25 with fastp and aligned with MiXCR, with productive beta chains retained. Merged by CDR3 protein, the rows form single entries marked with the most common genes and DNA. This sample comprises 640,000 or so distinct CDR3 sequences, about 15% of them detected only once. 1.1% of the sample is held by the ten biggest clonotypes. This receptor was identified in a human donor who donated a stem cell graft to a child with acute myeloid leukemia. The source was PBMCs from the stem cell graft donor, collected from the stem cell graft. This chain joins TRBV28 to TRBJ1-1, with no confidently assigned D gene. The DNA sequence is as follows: TGTGCCAGCAGCCAGGACCCAGCGTTGAACACTGAAGCTTTCTTT. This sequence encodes CASSQDPALNTEAFF.